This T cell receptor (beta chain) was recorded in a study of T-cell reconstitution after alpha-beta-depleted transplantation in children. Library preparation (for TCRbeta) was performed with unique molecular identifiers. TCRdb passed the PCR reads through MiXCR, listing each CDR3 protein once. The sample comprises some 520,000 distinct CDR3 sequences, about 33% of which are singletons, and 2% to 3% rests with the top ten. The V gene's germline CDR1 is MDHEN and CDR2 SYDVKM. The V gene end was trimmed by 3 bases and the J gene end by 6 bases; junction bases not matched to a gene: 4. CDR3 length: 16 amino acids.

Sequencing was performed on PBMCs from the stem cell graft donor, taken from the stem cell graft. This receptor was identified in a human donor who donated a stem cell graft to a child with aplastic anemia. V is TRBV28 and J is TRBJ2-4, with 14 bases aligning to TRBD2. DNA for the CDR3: TGTGCCAGCAGTTTCGGGACTAGCGGGAGAGGAAACATTCAGTACTTC. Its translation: CASSFGTSGRGNIQYF. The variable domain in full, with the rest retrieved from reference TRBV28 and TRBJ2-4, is DVKVTQSSRYLVKRTGEKVFLECVQDMDHENMFWYRQDPGLGLRLIYFSYDVKMKEKGDIPEGYSVSREKKERFSLILESASTNQTSMYLCASSFGTSGRGNIQYFGAGTRLSVL.